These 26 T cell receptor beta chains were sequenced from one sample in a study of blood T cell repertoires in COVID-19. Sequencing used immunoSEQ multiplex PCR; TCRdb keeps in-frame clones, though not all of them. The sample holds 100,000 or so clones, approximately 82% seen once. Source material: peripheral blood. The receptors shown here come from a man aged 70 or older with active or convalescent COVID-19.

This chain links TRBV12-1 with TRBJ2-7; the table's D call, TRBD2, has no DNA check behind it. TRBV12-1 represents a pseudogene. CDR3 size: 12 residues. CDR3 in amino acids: CASSPGLSEQYF. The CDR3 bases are TGTGCCAGCAGCCCTGGACTTTCCGAGCAGTACTTC.

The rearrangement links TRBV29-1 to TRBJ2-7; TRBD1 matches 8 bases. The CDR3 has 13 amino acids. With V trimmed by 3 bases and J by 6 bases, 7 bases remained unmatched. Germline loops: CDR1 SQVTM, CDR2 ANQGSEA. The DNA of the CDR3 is TGCAGCGTTGAGAAGTGGACAGGGCCCGAGCAGTACTTC. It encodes CSVEKWTGPEQYF.

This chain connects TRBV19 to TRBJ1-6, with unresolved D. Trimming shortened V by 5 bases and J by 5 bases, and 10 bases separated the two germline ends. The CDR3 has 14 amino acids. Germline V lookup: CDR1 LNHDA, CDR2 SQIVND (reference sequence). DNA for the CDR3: TGTGCCAGTAGTTCCGGGGTTAATAATTCACCCCTCCACTTT. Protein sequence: CASSSGVNNSPLHF.

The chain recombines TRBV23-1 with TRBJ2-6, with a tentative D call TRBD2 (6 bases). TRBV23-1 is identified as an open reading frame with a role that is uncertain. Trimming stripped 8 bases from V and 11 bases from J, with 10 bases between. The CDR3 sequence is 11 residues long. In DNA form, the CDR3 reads TGCGCCAGCTGGGGAGGTCACGTCCTGACTTTC. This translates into CASWGGHVLTF.

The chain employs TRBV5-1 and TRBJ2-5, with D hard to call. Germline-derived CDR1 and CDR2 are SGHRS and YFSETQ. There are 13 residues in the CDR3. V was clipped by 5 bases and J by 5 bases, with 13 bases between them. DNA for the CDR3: TGCGCCAGCAGACTGAACTCGAGGGAGACCCAGTACTTC. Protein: CASRLNSRETQYF. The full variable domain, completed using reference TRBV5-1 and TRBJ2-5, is KAGVTQTPRYLIKTRGQQVTLSCSPISGHRSVSWYQQTPGQGLQFLFEYFSETQRNKGNFPGRFSGRQFSNSRSEMNVSTLELGDSALYLCASRLNSRETQYFGPGTRLLVL.

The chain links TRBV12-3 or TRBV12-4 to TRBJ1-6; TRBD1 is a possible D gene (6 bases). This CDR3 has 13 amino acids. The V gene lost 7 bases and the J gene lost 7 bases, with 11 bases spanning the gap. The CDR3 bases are TGTGCCAGCACTCTCCAGGGGAATTCACCCCTCCACTTT. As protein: CASTLQGNSPLHF.

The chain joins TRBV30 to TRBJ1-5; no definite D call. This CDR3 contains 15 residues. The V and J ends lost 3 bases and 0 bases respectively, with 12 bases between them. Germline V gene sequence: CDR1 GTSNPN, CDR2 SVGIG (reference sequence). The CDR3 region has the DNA TGTGCCTGGAGCCTCCTGGGCACTAGCAATCAGCCCCAGCATTTT. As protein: CAWSLLGTSNQPQHF.

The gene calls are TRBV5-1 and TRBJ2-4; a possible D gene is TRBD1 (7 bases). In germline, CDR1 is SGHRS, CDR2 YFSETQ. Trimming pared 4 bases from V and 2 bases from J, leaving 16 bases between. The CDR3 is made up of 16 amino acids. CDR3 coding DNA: TGCGCCAGCAGCGGCGGGGCAGGGGGACCCAAAAACATTCAGTACTTC. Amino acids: CASSGGAGGPKNIQYF.

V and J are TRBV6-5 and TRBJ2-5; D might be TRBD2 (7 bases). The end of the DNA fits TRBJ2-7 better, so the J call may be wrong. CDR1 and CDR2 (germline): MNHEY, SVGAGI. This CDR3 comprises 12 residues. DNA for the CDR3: TGTGCCAGCAGTTACCGGGGGGCCGAGCAGTACTTC. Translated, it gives CASSYRGAEQYF.

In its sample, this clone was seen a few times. CDR3 nucleotides: TGTGCCAGCTCGAGGGGGTCCGGGGAGCTGTTTTTT. It encodes CASSRGSGELFF. The chain employs TRBV12-3 or TRBV12-4 and TRBJ2-2, with D possibly being TRBD1 (6 bases). Trimming took 8 bases from V and 6 from J, leaving 10 bases between them. The CDR3 is 12 residues long.

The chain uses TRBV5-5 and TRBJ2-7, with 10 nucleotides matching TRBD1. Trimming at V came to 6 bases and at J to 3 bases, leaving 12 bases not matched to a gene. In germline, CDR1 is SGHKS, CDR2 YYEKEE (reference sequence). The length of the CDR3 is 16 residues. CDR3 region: CASTHRDRGSSYEQYF. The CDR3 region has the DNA TGTGCCAGCACCCACCGGGACAGGGGTTCGAGCTACGAGCAGTACTTC. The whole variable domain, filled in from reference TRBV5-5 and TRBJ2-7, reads DAGVTQSPTHLIKTRGQQVTLRCSPISGHKSVSWYQQVLGQGPQFIFQYYEKEERGRGNFPDRFSARQFPNYSSELNVNALLLGDSALYLCASTHRDRGSSYEQYFGPGTRLTVT.

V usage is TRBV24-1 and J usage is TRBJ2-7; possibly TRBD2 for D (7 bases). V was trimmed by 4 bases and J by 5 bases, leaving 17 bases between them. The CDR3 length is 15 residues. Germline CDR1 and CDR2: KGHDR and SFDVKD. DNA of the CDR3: TGTGCCACCAGTGAGGGGGGGGCAGGTCGCAACGAGCAGTACTTC. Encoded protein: CATSEGGAGRNEQYF.

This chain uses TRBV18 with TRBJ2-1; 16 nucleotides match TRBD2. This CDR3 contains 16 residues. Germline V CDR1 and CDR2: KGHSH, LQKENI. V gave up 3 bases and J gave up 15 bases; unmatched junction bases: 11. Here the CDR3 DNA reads TGTGCCAGCTCACCGAACCCGGGACTAGCGGGGGGGCCGTGGTTCTTC. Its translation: CASSPNPGLAGGPWFF.

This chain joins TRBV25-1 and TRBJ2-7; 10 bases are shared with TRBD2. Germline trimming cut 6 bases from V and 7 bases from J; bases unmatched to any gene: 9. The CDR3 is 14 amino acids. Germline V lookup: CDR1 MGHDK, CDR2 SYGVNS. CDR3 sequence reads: CASRAGGPIGEQYF. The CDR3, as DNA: TGTGCCAGCAGAGCGGGGGGGCCGATCGGGGAGCAGTACTTC.

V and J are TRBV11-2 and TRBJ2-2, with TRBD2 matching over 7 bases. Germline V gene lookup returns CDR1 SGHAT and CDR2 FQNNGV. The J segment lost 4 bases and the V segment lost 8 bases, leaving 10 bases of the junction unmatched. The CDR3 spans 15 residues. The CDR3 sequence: CASGKTSDITGELFF. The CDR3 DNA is TGTGCCAGCGGGAAAACTAGCGATATCACCGGGGAGCTGTTTTTT.

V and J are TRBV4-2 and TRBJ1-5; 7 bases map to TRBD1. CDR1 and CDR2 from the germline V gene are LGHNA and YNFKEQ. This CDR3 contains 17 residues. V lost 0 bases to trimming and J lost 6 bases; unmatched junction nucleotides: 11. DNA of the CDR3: TGTGCCAGCAGCCAAGATTTCGGGACAGCGTTTACTCAGCCCCAGCATTTT. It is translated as CASSQDFGTAFTQPQHF.

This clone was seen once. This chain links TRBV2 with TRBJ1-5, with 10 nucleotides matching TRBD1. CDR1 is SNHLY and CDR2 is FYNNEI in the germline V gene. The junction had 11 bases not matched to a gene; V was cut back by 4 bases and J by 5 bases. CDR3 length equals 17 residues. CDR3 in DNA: TGTGCCAGCAGTGTTTTTTCGACAGGGGGCGACGATCAGCCCCAGCATTTT. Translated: CASSVFSTGGDDQPQHF.

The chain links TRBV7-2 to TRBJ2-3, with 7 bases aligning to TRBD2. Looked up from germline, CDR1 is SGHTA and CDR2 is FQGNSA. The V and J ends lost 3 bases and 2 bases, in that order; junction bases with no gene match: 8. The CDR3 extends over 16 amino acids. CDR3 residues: CASSFYGGGFTDTQYF. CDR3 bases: TGTGCCAGCAGCTTTTATGGGGGGGGGTTCACAGATACGCAGTATTTT.

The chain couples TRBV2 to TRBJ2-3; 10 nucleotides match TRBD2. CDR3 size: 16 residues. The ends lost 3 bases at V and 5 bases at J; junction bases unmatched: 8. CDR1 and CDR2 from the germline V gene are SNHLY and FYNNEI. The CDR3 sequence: CASSDESGGVIDTQYF. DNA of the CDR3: TGTGCCAGCAGTGACGAAAGCGGGGGGGTAATAGATACGCAGTATTTT.

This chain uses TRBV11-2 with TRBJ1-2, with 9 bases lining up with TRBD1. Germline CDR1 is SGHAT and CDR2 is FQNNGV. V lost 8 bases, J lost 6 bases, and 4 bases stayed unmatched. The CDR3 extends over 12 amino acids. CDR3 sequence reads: CASHRTGDGYTF. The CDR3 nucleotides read TGTGCCAGCCATCGGACAGGGGATGGCTACACCTTC.

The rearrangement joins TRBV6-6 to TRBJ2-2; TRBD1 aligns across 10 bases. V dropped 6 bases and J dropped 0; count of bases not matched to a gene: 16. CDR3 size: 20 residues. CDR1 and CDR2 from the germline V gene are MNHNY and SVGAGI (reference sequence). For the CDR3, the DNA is TGTGCCAGCAGCAAAAAGGGGGACAGGGGATTAGGATCGAACACCGGGGAGCTGTTTTTT. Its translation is CASSKKGDRGLGSNTGELFF.

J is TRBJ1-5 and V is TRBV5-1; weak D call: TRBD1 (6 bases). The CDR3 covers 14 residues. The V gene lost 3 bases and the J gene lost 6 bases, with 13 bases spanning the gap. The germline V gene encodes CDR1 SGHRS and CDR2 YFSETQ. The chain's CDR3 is CASSYAGESQPQHF. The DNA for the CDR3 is TGCGCCAGCAGCTACGCAGGGGAGAGTCAGCCCCAGCATTTT.

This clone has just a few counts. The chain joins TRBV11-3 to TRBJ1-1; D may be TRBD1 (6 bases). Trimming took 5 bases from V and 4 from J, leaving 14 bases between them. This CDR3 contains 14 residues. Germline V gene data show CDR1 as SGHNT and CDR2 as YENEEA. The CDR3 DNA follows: TGTGCCAGCAGCCCAGGACAGTCATCCACTGAAGCTTTCTTT. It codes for CASSPGQSSTEAFF.

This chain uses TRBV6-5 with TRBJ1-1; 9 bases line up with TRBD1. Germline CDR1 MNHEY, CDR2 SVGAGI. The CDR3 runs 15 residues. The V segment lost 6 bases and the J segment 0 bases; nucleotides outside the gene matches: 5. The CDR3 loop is CASRTDRGLNTEAFF. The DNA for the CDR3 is TGTGCCAGCAGAACGGACAGGGGTTTGAACACTGAAGCTTTCTTT.

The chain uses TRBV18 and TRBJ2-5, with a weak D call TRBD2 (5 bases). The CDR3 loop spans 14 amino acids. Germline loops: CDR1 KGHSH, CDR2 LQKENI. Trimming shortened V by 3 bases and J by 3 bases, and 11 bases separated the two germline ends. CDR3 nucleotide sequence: TGTGCCAGCTCACCGGACCTAGCCGAAGAGACCCAGTACTTC. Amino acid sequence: CASSPDLAEETQYF.

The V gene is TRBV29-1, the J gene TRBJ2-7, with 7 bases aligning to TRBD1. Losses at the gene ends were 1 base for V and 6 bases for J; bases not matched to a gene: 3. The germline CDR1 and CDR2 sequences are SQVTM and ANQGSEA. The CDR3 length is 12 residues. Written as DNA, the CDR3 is TGCAGCGTTGAAGGCTCAGGGGGCGAGCAGTACTTC. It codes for CSVEGSGGEQYF.